Presented here are 23 T cell receptor beta chains from one specimen sequenced in a study of T cells in Graves' hyperthyroidism and ophthalmopathy. The source material, RNA transcripts, was used to amplify TCR beta CDR3 regions. In the first-round RT-PCR of the TCR CDR3, the HTBI primer set was used. TCRdb processed the multiplex PCR reads anew with MiXCR; each CDR3 protein has one entry. Of about 500,000 distinct CDR3 sequences listed, 16% are singletons. The sequenced sample consisted of blood. The receptors were gathered from a woman in her late teens or twenties with Graves' hyperthyroidism.

This clonotype has at least ten counts. The V call is TRBV12-3 or TRBV12-4, the J call TRBJ2-4; D is uncertain. V was pared by 5 bases and J by 1 base, with 9 bases between. The CDR3 loop spans 14 amino acids. In DNA, the CDR3 is TGTGCCAGCAGTGGAACCGCGGCCAAAAACATTCAGTACTTC. Translating it yields CASSGTAAKNIQYF.

Many counts were recorded for this clonotype. This chain links TRBV4-1 with TRBJ2-5; TRBD1 matches 8 bases. The V segment lost 3 bases and the J segment 5 bases; nucleotides outside the gene matches: 8. This CDR3 spans 15 amino acids. The germline CDR1 and CDR2 sequences are MGHRA and YSYEKL. The CDR3 sequence is CASSQTGANPETQYF. The CDR3 DNA reads TGCGCCAGCAGCCAGACAGGGGCTAATCCGGAGACCCAGTACTTC.

This clonotype was seen repeatedly, ten times or more. The rearrangement uses TRBV3-1 and TRBJ1-2; D not certain. The CDR3 has 14 residues. Germline values: CDR1 LGHDT, CDR2 YNNKEL (reference sequence). The V end lost 0 bases, the J end lost 1 base, and 6 bases lay between the germline ends. The CDR3 loop is CASSQDVGNYGYTF. The CDR3 region has the DNA TGTGCCAGCAGCCAAGACGTCGGTAACTATGGCTACACCTTC.

In DNA form, the CDR3 reads TGTGCCGGACGGACAGGGGTATACGAGCAGTACTTC. Protein sequence: CAGRTGVYEQYF. The chain has TRBV7-3 and TRBJ2-7; TRBD1 aligns across 9 bases. V was clipped by 11 bases and J by 4 bases; unmatched bases: 6. Per the germline V gene, CDR1 is SGHTA and CDR2 is FQGTGA. The CDR3 has 12 residues.

The gene calls are TRBV19 and TRBJ1-5; TRBD1 might be the D (6 bases). The ends were cut back, 5 bases at V and 2 bases at J, with 16 bases in the middle. Germline V gene sequence: CDR1 LNHDA, CDR2 SQIVND (reference sequence). There are 16 residues in the CDR3. The CDR3 loop is CASSPRGKGGNQPQHF. The CDR3, as DNA: TGTGCCAGTAGTCCCAGGGGTAAAGGTGGCAATCAGCCCCAGCATTTT.

This clonotype was seen only a few times. The rearrangement links TRBV5-8 to TRBJ1-5, with 10 bases aligning to TRBD1. This CDR3 region has 15 residues. Germline CDR1 SGHTS, CDR2 YDEGEE. J lost 6 bases, V lost 4 bases, and 7 bases had no gene match. CDR3 DNA: TGTGCCAGCAGCCCCGGGACAGGGGAAGGTCAGCCCCAGCATTTT. Its protein product is CASSPGTGEGQPQHF.

The sample holds a few counts of this clonotype. The chain joins TRBV4-1 to TRBJ2-5; maybe TRBD2 (5 bases). V was clipped by 6 bases and J by 2 bases, with 19 bases between them. CDR1 is MGHRA, CDR2 YSYEKL, per germline. This CDR3 comprises 16 residues. The CDR3: CASRGFGRERQETQYF. The CDR3 nucleotides read TGCGCCAGCAGGGGTTTCGGACGGGAACGGCAAGAGACCCAGTACTTC.

This clonotype appeared once. The genes are TRBV2 and TRBJ2-5; D gene uncertain. V was trimmed by 10 bases and J by 5 bases, leaving 11 bases between them. The CDR3 spans 11 residues. From germline, CDR1 is SNHLY and CDR2 FYNNEI. In nucleotides, the CDR3 is TGTGCCACGGCCCTAAAGGAGACCCAGTACTTC. Protein sequence: CATALKETQYF.

There are a few counts of this clonotype. CDR3 bases: TGTGCCAGCAGCCACCCGCTCAGCAGGGCGGAGCAGTACTTC. It is translated as CASSHPLSRAEQYF. The chain carries TRBV3-1 and TRBJ2-7; the D gene is possibly TRBD1 (5 bases). The germline V gene encodes CDR1 LGHDT and CDR2 YNNKEL (reference sequence). The CDR3 spans 14 residues. V was cut by 3 bases and J by 7 bases, with 16 bases left in between.

This clonotype was observed at least ten times. This sequence joins TRBV5-1 and TRBJ2-3, with D possibly being TRBD1 (5 bases). The CDR3 consists of 15 residues. V lost 0 bases to trimming and J lost 0 bases, with 8 bases between them. Germline V gene data show CDR1 as SGHRS and CDR2 as YFSETQ. The CDR3 DNA reads TGCGCCAGCAGCTTGGACAGGATAAGCACAGATACGCAGTATTTT. Encoded protein: CASSLDRISTDTQYF.

The gene calls are TRBV2 and TRBJ2-2, with 7 positions matching TRBD1. CDR1 SNHLY and CDR2 FYNNEI come from the germline V gene. The CDR3 runs 16 residues. V was clipped by 4 bases and J by 4 bases; unmatched bases: 9. Here the CDR3 DNA reads TGTGCCAGCAGTGTAAGGGGGCGCGAGGGCACCGGGGAGCTGTTTTTT. It encodes CASSVRGREGTGELFF.

The chain is built from TRBV4-2 and TRBJ2-7; 8 bases are a match to TRBD1. Germline V lookup: CDR1 LGHNA, CDR2 YNFKEQ. The CDR3 runs 15 residues. J lost 3 bases, V lost 1 base, and 5 bases had no gene match. CDR3 nucleotide sequence: TGTGCCAGCAGCCAAGGGGCAGGGGGCCACTACGAGCAGTACTTC. Amino acid sequence: CASSQGAGGHYEQYF.

This clonotype has at least ten counts. One junction end disagrees with the germline gene, perhaps due to a read error. This sequence joins TRBV5-1 and TRBJ1-6, with D uncertain. The V gene's germline CDR1 is SGHRS and CDR2 YFSETQ. The CDR3 spans 13 residues. The DNA of the CDR3 is TGTGCCAGCAGTTTACGGGATAATTCACCCCTCCACTTT. It specifies CASSLRDNSPLHF.

This chain links TRBV28 with TRBJ1-1; no firm D call. The CDR3 is 13 amino acids. Germline-derived CDR1 and CDR2 are MDHEN and SYDVKM. V dropped 11 bases and J dropped 5 bases, with 18 bases sitting between them. CDR3 in DNA: TGTGCCTGTACCCCTCCAGGCCAAACTGAAGCTTTCTTT. Protein sequence: CACTPPGQTEAFF.

This clonotype has only a few counts. The chain uses TRBV30 and TRBJ2-6; D is possibly TRBD1 or TRBD2 (5 bases each). V lost 4 bases and J 0 bases, leaving 13 bases between the germline ends. Germline values: CDR1 GTSNPN, CDR2 SVGIG (reference sequence). The CDR3 is made up of 16 amino acids. The CDR3 loop reads CAWTGTVVSGANVLTF. The CDR3 nucleotides are TGTGCCTGGACCGGGACGGTGGTCTCTGGGGCCAACGTCCTGACTTTC.

In this sample, this clonotype turned up many times. The V and J genes are TRBV11-2 and TRBJ1-2, with D perhaps matching TRBD1 (6 bases). The V gene lost 3 bases and the J gene lost 6 bases, with 8 bases spanning the gap. The CDR3 has 12 amino acids. Germline CDR1 reads SGHAT; CDR2 reads FQNNGV. DNA for the CDR3: TGTGCCAGCAGCTTTGCAGGGGATGGCTACACCTTC. Amino acid sequence: CASSFAGDGYTF. Complete variable domain (other parts from reference TRBV11-2 and TRBJ1-2): EAGVAQSPRYKIIEKRQSVAFWCNPISGHATLYWYQQILGQGPKLLIQFQNNGVVDDSQLPKDRFSAERLKGVDSTLKIQPAKLEDSAVYLCASSFAGDGYTFGSGTRLTVV.

Written as DNA, the CDR3 is TGTGCCAGTAGTGGTACGGGGTTAGGTGGACTGTTTTTT. It is translated as CASSGTGLGGLFF. The chain couples TRBV19 to TRBJ1-4, with D uncertain. Germline V lookup: CDR1 LNHDA, CDR2 SQIVND (reference sequence). V shed 5 bases and J shed 13 bases, with 17 bases lying between them. CDR3 length: 13 amino acids.

V gene TRBV18 combines with J gene TRBJ2-7; perhaps TRBD1 as D (5 bases). The better agreement between TRBJ2-1 and the DNA end casts doubt on the J call. Germline assignment: CDR1 KGHSH and CDR2 LQKENI. This CDR3 comprises 15 residues. The CDR3 DNA sequence: TGTGCCAGCTCACCAACAGACAGTATCTCCTACGAGCAGTTCTTC. Protein: CASSPTDSISYEQFF.

This clonotype was recorded once. This sequence may be a read error, since a much larger clone differs from it by one base. The chain has TRBV19 and TRBJ1-1; 9 bases align to TRBD1. The CDR3 is 15 amino acids. Germline V gene data show CDR1 as LNHDA and CDR2 as SQIVND (reference sequence). J lost 5 bases, V lost 9 bases, and 13 bases had no gene match. The CDR3 loop is CASTRDRAIVTEAFF. CDR3 sequence (DNA): TGTGCCAGCACAAGGGACAGGGCAATCGTAACTGAAGCTTTCTTT. The complete variable domain, with remaining parts taken from reference TRBV19 and TRBJ1-1, reads DGGITQSPKYLFRKEGQNVTLSCEQNLNHDAMYWYRQDPGQGLRLIYYSQIVNDFQKGDIAEGYSVSREKKESFPLTVTSAQKNPTAFYLCASTRDRAIVTEAFFGQGTRLTVV.

The CDR3, as DNA: TGTGCCAGCAGTGAGTCGGGACAGCCAGGGTCGACCCAGTACTTC. Protein: CASSESGQPGSTQYF. This chain links TRBV28 with TRBJ2-5; 7 positions match TRBD1. CDR1 is MDHEN, CDR2 SYDVKM, per germline. This CDR3 region has 15 residues. Unmatched junction bases numbered 13, after V lost 5 bases and J lost 7 bases.

V gene TRBV5-4 combines with J gene TRBJ1-5; D perhaps matches TRBD1 (5 bases). This CDR3 spans 15 amino acids. CDR1 and CDR2 (germline): SGHNT, YYREEE (reference sequence). V gave up 0 bases and J gave up 3 bases, with 10 bases separating them. DNA of the CDR3: TGTGCCAGCAGCTTGGGTGGGACCCTCAATCAGCCCCAGCATTTT. Protein product: CASSLGGTLNQPQHF.

This rearrangement joins TRBV9 to TRBJ1-1; D is possibly TRBD1 (6 bases). With 0 bases removed from V and 1 base from J, the gap between germline ends came to 19 bases. Germline CDR1 reads SGDLS; CDR2 reads YYNGEE. The CDR3 spans 18 residues. CDR3 loop: CASSVGPPLTGQNTEAFF. CDR3 bases: TGTGCCAGCAGCGTAGGCCCCCCTTTGACAGGCCAGAACACTGAAGCTTTCTTT.

This clonotype was seen a few times. The V and J genes are TRBV20-1 and TRBJ2-5, with unresolved D. CDR1 and CDR2 from the germline V gene are DFQATT and SNEGSKA (reference sequence). The V gene lost 2 bases and the J gene lost 1 base, with 14 bases spanning the gap. The CDR3 extends over 15 amino acids. The CDR3 DNA sequence: TGCAGTGCTAGAATCCCCCTTGCGGCCCAAGAGACCCAGTACTTC. The encoded protein is CSARIPLAAQETQYF.